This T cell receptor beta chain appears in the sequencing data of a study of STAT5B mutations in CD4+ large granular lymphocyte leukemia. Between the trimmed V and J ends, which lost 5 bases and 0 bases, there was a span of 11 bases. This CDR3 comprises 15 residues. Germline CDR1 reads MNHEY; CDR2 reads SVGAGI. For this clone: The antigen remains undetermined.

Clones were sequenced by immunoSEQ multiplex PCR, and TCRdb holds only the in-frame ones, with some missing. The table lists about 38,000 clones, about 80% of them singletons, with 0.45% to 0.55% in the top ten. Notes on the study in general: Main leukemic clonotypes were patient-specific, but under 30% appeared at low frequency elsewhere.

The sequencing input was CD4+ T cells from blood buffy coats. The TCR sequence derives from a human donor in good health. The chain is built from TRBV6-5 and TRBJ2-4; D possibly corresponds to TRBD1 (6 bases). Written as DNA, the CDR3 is TGTGCCAGCAGTACTAACAGGGTAGCCAAAAACATTCAGTACTTC. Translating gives CASSTNRVAKNIQYF.